A selection of T cell receptor beta chains follows, all from one sample in a study of blood T cell repertoires in COVID-19. Here immunoSEQ multiplex PCR was the method, and the copy in TCRdb shows in-frame clones only, minus some. This sample has 300,000 to 400,000 clones, with approximately 90% found just once. Specimen: PBMCs or T cells enriched from blood (not recorded which). These receptors were collected from a woman between 18 and 29 years old who had recovered from COVID-19. CDR3s include the opening cysteine and the closing phenylalanine or tryptophan. Each record gives: clone size, D gene, V gene, J gene, CDR3 protein, CDR3 DNA. D genes are given only for firm matches. The size of a clone is reported for some rows only, either as once, few or many, or as a class for expanded clones.

clone size: NA
D gene: TRBD1
V gene: TRBV9
J gene: TRBJ2-7
CDR3 protein: CASSVDGTGSYEQYF
CDR3 DNA: TGTGCCAGCAGCGTAGACGGGACAGGGTCCTACGAGCAGTACTTC

clone size: NA
D gene: NA
V gene: TRBV7-8
J gene: TRBJ2-5
CDR3 protein: CASSESSGRVQETQYF
CDR3 DNA: TGTGCCAGCAGCGAGAGTAGCGGACGGGTGCAAGAGACCCAGTACTTC

clone size: NA
D gene: NA
V gene: TRBV21-1
J gene: TRBJ2-2
CDR3 protein: CASSKAKDERNTGELFF
CDR3 DNA: TGTGCCAGCAGCAAAGCCAAAGATGAGCGAAACACCGGGGAGCTGTTTTTT

clone size: NA
D gene: NA
V gene: TRBV29-1
J gene: TRBJ1-2
CDR3 protein: CSATLDSSNYGYTF
CDR3 DNA: TGCAGCGCCACCTTAGACAGCTCCAACTATGGCTACACCTTC

clone size: NA
D gene: NA
V gene: TRBV1
J gene: TRBJ2-7
CDR3 protein: CTSSQVIAGGLEQYF
CDR3 DNA: TGCACCAGCAGCCAAGTAATAGCGGGGGGACTCGAGCAGTACTTC

clone size: NA
D gene: NA
V gene: TRBV2
J gene: TRBJ1-1
CDR3 protein: CASSENRQNTEAFF
CDR3 DNA: TGTGCCAGCAGTGAGAACAGGCAGAACACTGAAGCTTTCTTT

clone size: NA
D gene: NA
V gene: TRBV11-2
J gene: TRBJ1-5
CDR3 protein: CASSLLLGGQPQHF
CDR3 DNA: TGTGCCAGCAGCTTACTCCTGGGAGGTCAGCCCCAGCATTTT

clone size: NA
D gene: TRBD1
V gene: TRBV5-6
J gene: TRBJ2-7
CDR3 protein: CASSLAGGASHEQYF
CDR3 DNA: TGTGCCAGCAGCTTGGCAGGGGGCGCGTCGCACGAGCAGTACTTC

clone size: NA
D gene: NA
V gene: TRBV6-2/TRBV6-3
J gene: TRBJ1-5
CDR3 protein: CASSPTMNQPQHF
CDR3 DNA: TGTGCCAGCAGCCCCACAATGAATCAGCCCCAGCATTTT

clone size: few
D gene: NA
V gene: TRBV27
J gene: TRBJ2-7
CDR3 protein: CASSLGQDFYEQYF
CDR3 DNA: TGTGCCAGCAGTTTAGGGCAGGATTTCTACGAGCAGTACTTC

clone size: few
D gene: NA
V gene: TRBV7-3
J gene: TRBJ1-2
CDR3 protein: CASSLFPSSDGYTF
CDR3 DNA: TGTGCCAGCAGCTTATTTCCCTCCTCGGATGGCTACACCTTC

clone size: NA
D gene: TRBD1
V gene: TRBV10-3
J gene: TRBJ1-1
CDR3 protein: CATLGQGDYTEAFF
CDR3 DNA: TGTGCCACTCTCGGACAGGGGGATTACACTGAAGCTTTCTTT

clone size: NA
D gene: NA
V gene: TRBV4-1
J gene: TRBJ1-2
CDR3 protein: CASSQDLDGDFGGYTF
CDR3 DNA: TGCGCCAGCAGCCAAGACCTTGACGGGGACTTTGGTGGCTACACCTTC

clone size: once
D gene: TRBD1
V gene: TRBV7-6
J gene: TRBJ1-1
CDR3 protein: CASSLVSRGLTEAFF
CDR3 DNA: TGTGCCAGCAGCTTAGTATCCAGGGGGCTCACTGAAGCTTTCTTT